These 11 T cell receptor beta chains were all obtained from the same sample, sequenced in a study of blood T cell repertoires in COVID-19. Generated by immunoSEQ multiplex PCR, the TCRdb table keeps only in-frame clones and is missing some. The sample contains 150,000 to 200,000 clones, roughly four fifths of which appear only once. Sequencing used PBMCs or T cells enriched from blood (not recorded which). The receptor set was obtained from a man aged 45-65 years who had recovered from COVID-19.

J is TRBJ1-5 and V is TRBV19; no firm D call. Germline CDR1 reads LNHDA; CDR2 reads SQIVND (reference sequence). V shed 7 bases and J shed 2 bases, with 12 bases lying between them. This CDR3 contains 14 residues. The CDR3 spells CASTWAYGNQPQHF. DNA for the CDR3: TGTGCCAGTACGTGGGCATATGGCAATCAGCCCCAGCATTTT.

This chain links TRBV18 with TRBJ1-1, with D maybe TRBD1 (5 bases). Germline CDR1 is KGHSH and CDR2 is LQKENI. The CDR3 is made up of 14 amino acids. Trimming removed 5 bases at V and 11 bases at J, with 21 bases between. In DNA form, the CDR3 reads TGTGCCAGCTCAGCCCGGGGGGATGTCAAGTTGGCTTTCTTT. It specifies CASSARGDVKLAFF.

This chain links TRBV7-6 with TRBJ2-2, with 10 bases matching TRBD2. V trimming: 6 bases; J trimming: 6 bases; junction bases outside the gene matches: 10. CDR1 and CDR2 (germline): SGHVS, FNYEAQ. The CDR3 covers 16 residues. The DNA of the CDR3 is TGTGCCAGCAGTCAAACTAGCGGGGTGGGATCCGGGGAGCTGTTTTTT. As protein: CASSQTSGVGSGELFF. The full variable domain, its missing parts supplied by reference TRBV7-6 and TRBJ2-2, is GAGVSQSPRYKVTKRGQDVALRCDPISGHVSLYWYRQALGQGPEFLTYFNYEAQQDKSGLPNDRFSAERPEGSISTLTIQRTEQRDSAMYRCASSQTSGVGSGELFFGEGSRLTVL.

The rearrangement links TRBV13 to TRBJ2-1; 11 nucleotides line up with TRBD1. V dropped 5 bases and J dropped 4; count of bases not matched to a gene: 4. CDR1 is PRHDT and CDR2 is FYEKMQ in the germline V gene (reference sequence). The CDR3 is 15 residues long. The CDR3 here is CASSPGQGEYNEQFF. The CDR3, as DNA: TGTGCCAGCAGCCCGGGACAGGGGGAGTACAATGAGCAGTTCTTC.

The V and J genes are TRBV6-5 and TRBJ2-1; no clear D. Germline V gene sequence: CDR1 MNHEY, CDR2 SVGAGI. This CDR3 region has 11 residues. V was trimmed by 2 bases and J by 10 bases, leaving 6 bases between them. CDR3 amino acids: CASSYGPEQFF. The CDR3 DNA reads TGTGCCAGCAGTTACGGGCCAGAGCAGTTCTTC.

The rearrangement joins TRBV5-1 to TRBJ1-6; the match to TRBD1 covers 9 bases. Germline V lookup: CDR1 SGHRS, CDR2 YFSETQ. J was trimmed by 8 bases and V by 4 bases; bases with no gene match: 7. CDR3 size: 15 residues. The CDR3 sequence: CASSAGTGSYSPLHF. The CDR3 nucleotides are TGCGCCAGCAGCGCCGGGACAGGGTCCTATTCACCCCTCCACTTT.

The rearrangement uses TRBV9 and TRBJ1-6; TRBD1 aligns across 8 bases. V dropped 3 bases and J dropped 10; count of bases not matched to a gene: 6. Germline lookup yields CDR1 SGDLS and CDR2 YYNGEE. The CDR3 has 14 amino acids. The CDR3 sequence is CASSGRQGNSPLHF. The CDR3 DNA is TGTGCCAGCAGCGGGCGACAGGGGAACTCACCCCTCCACTTT. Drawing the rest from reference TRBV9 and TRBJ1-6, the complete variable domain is DSGVTQTPKHLITATGQRVTLRCSPRSGDLSVYWYQQSLDQGLQFLIQYYNGEERAKGNILERFSAQQFPDLHSELNLSSLELGDSALYFCASSGRQGNSPLHFGNGTRLTVT.

CDR3 in amino acids: CASSLGLNQETQYF. DNA for the CDR3: TGTGCCAGCAGCCTGGGACTGAACCAAGAGACCCAGTACTTC. The chain carries TRBV7-9 and TRBJ2-5, with a weak D call TRBD2 (6 bases). V lost 5 bases and J lost 0, with 10 bases in between. This CDR3 has 14 amino acids. CDR1 and CDR2 (germline): SEHNR, FQNEAQ (reference sequence).

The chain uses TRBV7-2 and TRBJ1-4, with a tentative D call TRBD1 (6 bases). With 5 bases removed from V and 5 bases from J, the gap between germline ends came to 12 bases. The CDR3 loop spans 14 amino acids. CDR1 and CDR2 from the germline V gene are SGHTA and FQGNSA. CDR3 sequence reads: CASSRDTLNEKLFF. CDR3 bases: TGTGCCAGCAGCCGGGACACCCTCAATGAAAAACTGTTTTTT.

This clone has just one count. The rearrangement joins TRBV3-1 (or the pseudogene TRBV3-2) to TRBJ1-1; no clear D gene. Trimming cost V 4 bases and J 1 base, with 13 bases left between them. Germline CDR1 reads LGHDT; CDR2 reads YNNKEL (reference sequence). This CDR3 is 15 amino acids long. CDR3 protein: CASSPVRVGNTEAFF. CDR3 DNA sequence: TGTGCCAGCAGCCCCGTGAGGGTGGGGAACACTGAAGCTTTCTTT.

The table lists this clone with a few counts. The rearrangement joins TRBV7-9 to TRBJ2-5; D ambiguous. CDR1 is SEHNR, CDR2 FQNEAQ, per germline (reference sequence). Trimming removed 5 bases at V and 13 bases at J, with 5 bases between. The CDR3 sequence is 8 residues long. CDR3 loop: CASSPRYF. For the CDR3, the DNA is TGTGCCAGCAGCCCGAGGTACTTC. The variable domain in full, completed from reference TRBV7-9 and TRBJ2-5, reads DTGVSQNPRHKITKRGQNVTFRCDPISEHNRLYWYRQTLGQGPEFLTYFQNEAQLEKSRLLSDRFSAERPKGSFSTLEIQRTEQGDSAMYLCASSPRYFGPGTRLLVL.